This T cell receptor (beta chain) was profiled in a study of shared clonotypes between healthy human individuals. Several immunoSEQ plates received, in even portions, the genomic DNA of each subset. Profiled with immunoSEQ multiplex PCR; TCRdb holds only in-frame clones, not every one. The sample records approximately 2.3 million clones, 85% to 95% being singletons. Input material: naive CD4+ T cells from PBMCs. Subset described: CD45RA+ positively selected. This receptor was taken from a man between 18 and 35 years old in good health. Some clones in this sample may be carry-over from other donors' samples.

CDR3 bases: TGTGCCAGCTCGCGTCAGACCGGGACAGGCGCCTACGAGCAGTACTTC. Protein product: CASSRQTGTGAYEQYF. V is TRBV18 and J is TRBJ2-7; 8 bases agree with TRBD1. Per germline, CDR1 KGHSH and CDR2 LQKENI. Losses at the gene ends were 6 bases for V and 2 bases for J; bases not matched to a gene: 12. The CDR3 length is 16 residues.